This entry describes one TCR beta chain. Which antigen it targets is not known. Qualities for individual bases were not recorded, and no much larger clone is one base off. These data originate in a study of T cell repertoires in cytomegalovirus infection (dated by TCRdb to about 2019). Notes on the research overall: The peptide stimulations were aimed at well-studied HLA-B-restricted epitopes as well as recently identified HLA-C-restricted CMV epitopes, whose presentation resists viral immunomodulation. Donor HLA type was relevant to the analysis, because carriage of CMV infection together with the matching HLA type was indicated by public TCR beta signatures. Results and caveats for the whole study, not just this receptor: Cumulative frequency of public TCR beta family members discriminated carriers of CMV infection plus the relevant HLA type in this cohort and an independent 352-donor cohort. The ex vivo response was dominated by HLA-C-restricted CMV-specific TCR beta clonotypes, and the single most frequent clonotype in two of eight donors was supplied by these HLA-C-restricted clonotypes.

Sequences LGHNA (CDR1) and YSLEER (CDR2) are obtained from the germline V gene. Its CDR3 holds 17 amino acids, cysteine through phenylalanine. Of the read, only the CDR3 DNA is kept; its 51 bases are in frame from base 1. Trimming removed 0 bases from V and 2 bases from J, leaving 14 bases between the germline ends. The instrument given in TCRdb is Illumina HiSeq 1500. Starting from the raw public reads, TCRdb applied fastp trimming at Q25, assembled clones with MiXCR and retained in-frame beta chains. Identical CDR3 proteins give one entry, which carries the most common genes and DNA. Across this sample there are hundreds of thousands of distinct CDR3 sequences, with roughly 43% seen only once. Together, the top ten hold around two fifths of the sample. The meaning of the sample's treatment or condition label: in vitro stimulation with specific CMV peptide epitopes to enrich CMV-specific T cells.

The TCR sequence derives from a human donor in good health (CMV status not recorded). Some clones in this sample may be carry-over from other donors' samples. The sequenced sample was cultured PBMCs, obtained from culture after CMV antigen stimulation. The V and J segments used are TRBV4-3 and TRBJ2-1; TRBD2 is possibly the D segment (5 matching bases). The CDR3 is CASSQEYSGYTYNEQFF. The DNA is as follows: TGCGCCAGCAGCCAAGAGTACAGCGGATACACCTACAATGAGCAGTTCTTC.